The clone carrying this TCR beta chain has more than one count but fewer than ten. Its specificity is not known. Time point meaning: pre-sensitization, week 0. The treatment is: therapeutic diphenylcyclopropenone sensitization with weekly scalp DPC. This sample was taken from a study of human T cells and chemical hapten exposure. Study-wide findings and caveats: In comparison with controls, expanded TCRs gave rise to a significantly larger number of large CDR3 similarity clusters.

This CDR3 has 16 residues. V lost 1 base, J lost 5 bases, and 15 bases lay in between. Germline V gene sequence: CDR1 SGHVS, CDR2 FQNEAQ. Unique molecular identifiers were attached to individual cDNA molecules within the library. Each CDR3 protein is one row after TCRdb ran MiXCR on the RACE reads. The sample carries over 300,000 distinct CDR3 sequences, roughly 5.3% recorded once. The sample was whole blood, taken in connection with sensitization to the hapten diphenylcyclopropenone (DPC). The clonotype originates from a woman in her forties or fifties with alopecia areata. Some clones in this sample may be carry-over from other donors' samples. The chain links TRBV7-8 to TRBJ1-5; D perhaps matches TRBD1 (5 bases). The CDR3 bases are TGTGCCAGCAGCTTAGGCGTATCGGGGCGGGATCAGCCCCAGCATTTT. Its protein is CASSLGVSGRDQPQHF. The full variable domain, rest sourced from reference TRBV7-8 and TRBJ1-5, is GAGVSQSPRYKVAKRGQDVALRCDPISGHVSLFWYQQALGQGPEFLTYFQNEAQLDKSGLPSDRFFAERPEGSVSTLKIQRTQQEDSAVYLCASSLGVSGRDQPQHFGDGTRLSIL.